This T cell receptor (beta chain) was captured in a study of response to subunit inactivated influenza vaccine. Germline V gene lookup returns CDR1 LNHNV and CDR2 YYDKDF (reference sequence). The CDR3 loop spans 19 amino acids. With V trimmed by 0 bases and J by 0 bases, 10 bases remained unmatched. This clonotype came up a few times. MiXCR, run by TCRdb on the RT-PCR reads, gives a single entry per CDR3 protein. The sample has about 540,000 distinct CDR3 sequences; less than 25% are singletons. This sample was also put to use in a study of T cells expressing NK-cell markers. From that report: A 5'RACE template switching approach incorporating UMIs was used to make TCR beta cDNA. Sorted T-cell subsets CD3+CD56+NKG2C+, CD3+CD56+NKG2C- and CD3+CD56-NKG2C+ were TCR beta-sequenced. Dominant NKG2C+ clonotypes accounted for roughly 1.0-7.5% of CD8+ T cells in about six donors.

This TCR was recovered from a man aged 50-60 years who received an inactivated influenza vaccine. This rearrangement joins TRBV15 to TRBJ2-1; TRBD2 agrees at 8 bases. Here the sequenced sample was CD4+ T cells sorted from PBMCs, taken 11 to 12 days after vaccination. CDR3 amino acids: CATSRDGRAGAFSYNEQFF. In DNA form, the CDR3 reads TGTGCCACCAGCAGAGATGGTAGAGCGGGGGCTTTCTCCTACAATGAGCAGTTCTTC.